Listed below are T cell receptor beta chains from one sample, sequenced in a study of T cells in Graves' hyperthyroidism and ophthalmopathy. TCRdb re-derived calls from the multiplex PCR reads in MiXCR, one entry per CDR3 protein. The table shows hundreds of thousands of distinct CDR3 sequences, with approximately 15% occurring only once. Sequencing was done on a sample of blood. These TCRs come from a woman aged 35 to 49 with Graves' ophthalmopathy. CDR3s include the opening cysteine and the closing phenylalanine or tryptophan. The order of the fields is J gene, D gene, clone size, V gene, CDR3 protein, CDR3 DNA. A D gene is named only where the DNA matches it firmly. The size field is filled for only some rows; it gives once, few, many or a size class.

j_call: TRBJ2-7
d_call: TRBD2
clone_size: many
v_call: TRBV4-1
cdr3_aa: CASSQAGGREQYF
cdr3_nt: TGCGCCAGCAGCCAAGCGGGAGGGCGCGAGCAGTACTTC

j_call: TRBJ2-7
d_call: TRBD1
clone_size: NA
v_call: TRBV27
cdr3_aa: CASSPRQGVFYEQYF
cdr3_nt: TGTGCCAGCAGCCCAAGACAGGGGGTGTTCTACGAGCAGTACTTC

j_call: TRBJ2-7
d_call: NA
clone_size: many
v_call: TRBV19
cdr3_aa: CASNDNHYEQYF
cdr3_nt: TGTGCCAGTAATGACAACCACTACGAGCAGTACTTC

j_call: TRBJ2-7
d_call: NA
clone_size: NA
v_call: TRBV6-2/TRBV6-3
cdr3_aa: CASSTGLTYEQYF
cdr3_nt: TGTGCCAGCAGTACGGGACTCACCTACGAGCAGTACTTC

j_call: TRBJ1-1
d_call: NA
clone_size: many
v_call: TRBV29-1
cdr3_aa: CSVEGRANTEAFF
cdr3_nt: TGCAGCGTTGAAGGCAGGGCGAACACTGAAGCTTTCTTT

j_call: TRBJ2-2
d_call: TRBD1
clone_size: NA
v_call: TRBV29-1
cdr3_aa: CSVFGQGLGGELFF
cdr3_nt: TGCAGCGTTTTCGGACAGGGTTTAGGCGGGGAGCTGTTTTTT

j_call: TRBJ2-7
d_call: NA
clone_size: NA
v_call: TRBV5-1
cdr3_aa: CASSPGHIYEQYF
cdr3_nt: TGCGCCAGCAGCCCGGGACATATTTACGAGCAGTACTTC

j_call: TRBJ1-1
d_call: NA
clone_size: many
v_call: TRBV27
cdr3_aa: CASSLYAGLVEAFF
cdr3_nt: TGTGCCAGCAGTTTGTATGCAGGGTTGGTTGAAGCTTTCTTT

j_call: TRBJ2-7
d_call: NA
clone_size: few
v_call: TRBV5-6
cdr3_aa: CASSPAGPILSYEQYF
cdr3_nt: TGTGCCAGCAGCCCCGCGGGCCCTATTTTATCCTACGAGCAGTACTTC

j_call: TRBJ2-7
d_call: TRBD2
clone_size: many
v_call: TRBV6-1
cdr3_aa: CASSEGPGLAGAYEQYF
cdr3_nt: TGTGCCAGCAGTGAAGGACCGGGACTAGCGGGGGCCTACGAGCAGTACTTC

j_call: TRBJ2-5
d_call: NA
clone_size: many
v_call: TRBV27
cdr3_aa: CASSLSTGRQETQYF
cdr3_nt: TGTGCCAGCAGTTTATCGACAGGGAGGCAAGAGACCCAGTACTTC

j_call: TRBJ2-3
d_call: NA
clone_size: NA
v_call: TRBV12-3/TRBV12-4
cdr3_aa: CASSRDPEGPSTDTQYF
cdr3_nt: TGTGCCAGCAGCCGGGACCCCGAGGGGCCTAGCACAGATACGCAGTATTTT

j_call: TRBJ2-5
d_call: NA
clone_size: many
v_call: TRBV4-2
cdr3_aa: CASSARRGVETQYF
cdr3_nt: TGTGCCAGCAGCGCGAGAAGGGGAGTTGAGACCCAGTACTTC

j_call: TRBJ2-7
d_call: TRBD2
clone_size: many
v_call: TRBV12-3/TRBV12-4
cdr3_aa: CASSRTSGRVSEQYF
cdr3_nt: TGTGCCAGCAGTCGGACTAGCGGGAGAGTTTCCGAGCAGTACTTC

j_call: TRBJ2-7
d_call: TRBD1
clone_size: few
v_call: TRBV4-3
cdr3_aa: CASSQGRRQGYEQYF
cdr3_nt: TGCGCCAGCAGCCAAGGAAGGAGACAGGGTTACGAGCAGTACTTC

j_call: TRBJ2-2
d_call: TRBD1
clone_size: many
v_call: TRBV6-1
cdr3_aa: CASRGQGLTGELFF
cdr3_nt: TGTGCCAGCAGGGGACAGGGTTTGACCGGGGAGCTGTTTTTT

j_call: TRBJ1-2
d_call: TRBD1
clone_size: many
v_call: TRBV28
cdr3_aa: CASSFPPGQGNYGYTF
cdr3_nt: TGTGCCAGCAGTTTCCCCCCGGGACAGGGAAACTATGGCTACACCTTC

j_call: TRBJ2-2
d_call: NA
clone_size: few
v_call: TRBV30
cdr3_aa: CAWTRTGELFF
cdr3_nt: TGTGCCTGGACCAGAACCGGGGAGCTGTTTTTT

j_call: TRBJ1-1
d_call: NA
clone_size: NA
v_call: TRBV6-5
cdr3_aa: CASSYGRYMNTEAFF
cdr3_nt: TGTGCCAGCAGTTACGGCCGCTATATGAACACTGAAGCTTTCTTT

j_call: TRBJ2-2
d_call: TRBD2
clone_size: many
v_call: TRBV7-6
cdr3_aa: CASSPVSGGNTGELFF
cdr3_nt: TGTGCCAGCAGCCCCGTTAGCGGGGGCAACACCGGGGAGCTGTTTTTT

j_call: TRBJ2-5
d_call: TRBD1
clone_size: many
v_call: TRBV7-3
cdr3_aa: CASSFGQGKGETQYF
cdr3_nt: TGTGCCAGCAGCTTCGGACAGGGAAAGGGGGAGACCCAGTACTTC

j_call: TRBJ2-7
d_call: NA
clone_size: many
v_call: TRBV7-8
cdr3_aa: CASSPARAYEQYF
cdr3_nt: TGTGCCAGCAGCCCCGCCCGCGCGTACGAGCAGTACTTC

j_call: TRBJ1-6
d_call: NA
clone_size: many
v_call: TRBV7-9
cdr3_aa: CASSLSLQNSPLHF
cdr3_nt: TGTGCCAGCAGCTTATCTTTGCAGAATTCACCCCTCCACTTT

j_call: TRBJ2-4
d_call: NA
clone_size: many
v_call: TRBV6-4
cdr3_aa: CASSPQGNLGIQYF
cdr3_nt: TGTGCCAGCAGCCCTCAGGGGAATCTCGGCATTCAGTACTTC

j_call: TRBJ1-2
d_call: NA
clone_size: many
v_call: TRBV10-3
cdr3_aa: CAISESWRDYGYTF
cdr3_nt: TGTGCCATCAGTGAGTCGTGGAGAGACTATGGCTACACCTTC

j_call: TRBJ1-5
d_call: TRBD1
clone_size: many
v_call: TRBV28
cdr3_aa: CASSLSGRGPDQPQHF
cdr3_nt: TGTGCCAGCAGTTTATCGGGCAGGGGGCCCGATCAGCCCCAGCATTTT

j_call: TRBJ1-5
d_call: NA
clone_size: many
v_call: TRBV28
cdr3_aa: CASSSPQVNQPQHF
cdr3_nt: TGTGCCAGCAGTTCCCCCCAGGTGAATCAGCCCCAGCATTTT

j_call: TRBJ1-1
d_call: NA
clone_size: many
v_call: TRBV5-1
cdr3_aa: CASSSGAWGTEAFF
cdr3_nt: TGCGCCAGCAGTTCGGGGGCCTGGGGCACTGAAGCTTTCTTT

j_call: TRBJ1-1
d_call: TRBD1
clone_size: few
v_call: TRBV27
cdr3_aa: CASSYTPGQGHTEAFF
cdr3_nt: TGTGCCAGCAGCTACACTCCGGGACAGGGCCATACTGAAGCTTTCTTT

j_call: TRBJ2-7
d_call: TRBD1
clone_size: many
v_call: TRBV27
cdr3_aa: CASRGGQGYEQYF
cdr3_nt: TGTGCCAGCAGGGGTGGACAGGGTTACGAGCAGTACTTC

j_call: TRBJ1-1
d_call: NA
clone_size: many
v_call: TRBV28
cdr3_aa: CASSYPDGANTEAFF
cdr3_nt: TGTGCCAGCAGTTACCCTGACGGGGCGAACACTGAAGCTTTCTTT

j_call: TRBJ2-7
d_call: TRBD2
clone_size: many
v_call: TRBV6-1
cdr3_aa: CASSSSGGGTYEQYF
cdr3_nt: TGTGCCAGCAGCTCTAGCGGGGGGGGGACCTACGAGCAGTACTTC

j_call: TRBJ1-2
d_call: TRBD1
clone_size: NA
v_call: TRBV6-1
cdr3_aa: CASRSGTALRDYGYTF
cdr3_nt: TGTGCCAGCAGGTCCGGGACAGCACTGCGGGACTATGGCTACACCTTC